Only a few counts were recorded for the clone carrying this T cell receptor (beta chain). Its specificity is unknown. The V gene's germline CDR1 is SEHNR and CDR2 FQNEAQ (reference sequence). The V segment lost 4 bases and the J segment 2 bases; nucleotides outside the gene matches: 8. The CDR3 contains 15 residues. MiXCR, applied by TCRdb to the 5' RACE reads, yields one record per CDR3 protein. Found here are 550,000 to 650,000 distinct CDR3 sequences, roughly 17% of them singletons; the top ten hold just over 8%. The data belong to a study of T-cell memory formation after mild COVID-19. Study-level findings and limits: Day 15 to 85 contracting clones showed balanced CD4/CD8; day 15 to 37 expanders favored CD4+. The study found contracting CD4+ clones mainly in CM and EM and contracting CD8+ clones in EMRA.

The sequence was obtained from an adult woman who had mild COVID-19 (a few samples of this study predate the infection). Cell type and time point are not known. This chain links TRBV7-9 with TRBJ2-7; 7 nucleotides agree with TRBD2. Input material: PBMCs or a T cell subset sorted from them (not recorded which). The CDR3 coding sequence is TGTGCCAGCAGCTCCCCCCCTCTAGCGGCCTACGAGCAGTACTTC. This sequence encodes CASSSPPLAAYEQYF.